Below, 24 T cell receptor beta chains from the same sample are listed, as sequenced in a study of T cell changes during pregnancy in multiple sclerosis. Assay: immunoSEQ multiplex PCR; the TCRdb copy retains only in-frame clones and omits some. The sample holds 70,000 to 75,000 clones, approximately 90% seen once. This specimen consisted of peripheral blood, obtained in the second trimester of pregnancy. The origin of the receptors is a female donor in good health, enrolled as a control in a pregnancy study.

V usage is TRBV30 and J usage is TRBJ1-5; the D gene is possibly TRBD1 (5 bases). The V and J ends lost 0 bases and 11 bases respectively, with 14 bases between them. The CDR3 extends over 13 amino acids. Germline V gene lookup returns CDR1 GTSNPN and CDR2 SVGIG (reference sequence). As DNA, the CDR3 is TGTGCCTGGAGTGTGAGAACTGGGGGGACCCAGCATTTT. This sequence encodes CAWSVRTGGTQHF. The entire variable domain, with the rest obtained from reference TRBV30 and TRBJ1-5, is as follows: SQTIHQWPATLVQPVGSPLSLECTVEGTSNPNLYWYRQAAGRGLQLLFYSVGIGQISSEVPQNLSASRPQDRQFILSSKKLLLSDSGFYLCAWSVRTGGTQHFGDGTRLSIL.

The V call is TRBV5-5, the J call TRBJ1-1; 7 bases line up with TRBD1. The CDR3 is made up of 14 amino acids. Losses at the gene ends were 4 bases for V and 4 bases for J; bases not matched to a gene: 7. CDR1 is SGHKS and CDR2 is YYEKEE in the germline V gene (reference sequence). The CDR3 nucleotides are TGTGCCAGCAGCATCGGACAGGCACGCACTGAAGCTTTCTTT. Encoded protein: CASSIGQARTEAFF.

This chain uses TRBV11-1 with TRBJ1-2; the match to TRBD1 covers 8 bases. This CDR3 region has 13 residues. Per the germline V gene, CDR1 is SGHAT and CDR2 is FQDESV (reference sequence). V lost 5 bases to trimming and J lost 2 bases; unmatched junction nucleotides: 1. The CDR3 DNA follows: TGTGCCAGCAGCGGACAGGGCAACTATGGCTACACCTTC. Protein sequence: CASSGQGNYGYTF.

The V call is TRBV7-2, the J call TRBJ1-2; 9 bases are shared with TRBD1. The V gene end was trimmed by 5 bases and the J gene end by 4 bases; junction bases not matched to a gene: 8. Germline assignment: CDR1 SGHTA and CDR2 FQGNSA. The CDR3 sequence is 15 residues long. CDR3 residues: CASSPGQGTIYGYTF. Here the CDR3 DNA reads TGTGCCAGCAGCCCCGGACAGGGGACTATCTATGGCTACACCTTC.

CDR3 protein: CASSFTGYNEQFF. In DNA, the CDR3 is TGCGCCAGCAGCTTCACGGGTTACAATGAGCAGTTCTTC. The chain has TRBV5-1 and TRBJ2-1; D gene uncertain. The CDR3 runs to 13 residues. Germline CDR1 SGHRS, CDR2 YFSETQ. Trimming shortened V by 2 bases and J by 4 bases, and 7 bases separated the two germline ends. Filled out from reference TRBV5-1 and TRBJ2-1, the complete variable domain reads KAGVTQTPRYLIKTRGQQVTLSCSPISGHRSVSWYQQTPGQGLQFLFEYFSETQRNKGNFPGRFSGRQFSNSRSEMNVSTLELGDSALYLCASSFTGYNEQFFGPGTRLTVL.

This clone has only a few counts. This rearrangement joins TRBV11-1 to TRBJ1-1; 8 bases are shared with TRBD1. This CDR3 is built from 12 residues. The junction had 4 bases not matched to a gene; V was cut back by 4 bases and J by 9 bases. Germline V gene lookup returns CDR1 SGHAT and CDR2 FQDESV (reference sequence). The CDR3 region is CASSSRQGKAFF. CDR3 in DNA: TGTGCCAGCAGCTCCAGACAGGGGAAAGCTTTCTTT. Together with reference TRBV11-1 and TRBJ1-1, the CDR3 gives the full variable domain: EAEVAQSPRYKITEKSQAVAFWCDPISGHATLYWYRQILGQGPELLVQFQDESVVDDSQLPKDRFSAERLKGVDSTLKIQPAELGDSAMYLCASSSRQGKAFFGQGTRLTVV.

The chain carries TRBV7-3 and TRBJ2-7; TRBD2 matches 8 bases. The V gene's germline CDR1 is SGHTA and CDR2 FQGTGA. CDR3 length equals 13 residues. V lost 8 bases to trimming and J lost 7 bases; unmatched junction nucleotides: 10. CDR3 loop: CASGFGGAKEQYF. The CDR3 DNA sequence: TGTGCCAGCGGGTTCGGGGGGGCTAAAGAGCAGTACTTC. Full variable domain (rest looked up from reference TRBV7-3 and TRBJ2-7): GAGVSQTPSNKVTEKGKYVELRCDPISGHTALYWYRQSLGQGPEFLIYFQGTGAADDSGLPNDRFFAVRPEGSVSTLKIQRTERGDSAVYLCASGFGGAKEQYFGPGTRLTVT.

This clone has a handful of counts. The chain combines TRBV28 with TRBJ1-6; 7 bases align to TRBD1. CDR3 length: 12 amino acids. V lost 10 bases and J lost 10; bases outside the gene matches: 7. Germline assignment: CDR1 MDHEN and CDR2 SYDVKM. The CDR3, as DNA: TGTGCCACCGGGCAGGGGGGATCACCCCTCCACTTT. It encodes CATGQGGSPLHF. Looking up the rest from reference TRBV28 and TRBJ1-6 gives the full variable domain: DVKVTQSSRYLVKRTGEKVFLECVQDMDHENMFWYRQDPGLGLRLIYFSYDVKMKEKGDIPEGYSVSREKKERFSLILESASTNQTSMYLCATGQGGSPLHFGNGTRLTVT.

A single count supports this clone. The CDR3: CASSATGSYSPLHF. DNA for the CDR3: TGTGCCAGCAGCGCGACAGGTTCTTATTCACCCCTCCACTTT. This chain uses TRBV9 with TRBJ1-6; D perhaps matches TRBD1 (6 bases). The length of the CDR3 is 14 residues. In germline, CDR1 is SGDLS, CDR2 YYNGEE. V lost 3 bases, J lost 8 bases, and 12 bases lay in between.

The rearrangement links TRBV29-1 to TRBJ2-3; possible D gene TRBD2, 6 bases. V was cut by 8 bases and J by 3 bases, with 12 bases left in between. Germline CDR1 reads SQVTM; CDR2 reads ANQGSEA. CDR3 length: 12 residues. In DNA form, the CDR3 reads TGCAGCCTGGGCGGGGCGACAGATACGCAGTATTTT. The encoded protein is CSLGGATDTQYF.

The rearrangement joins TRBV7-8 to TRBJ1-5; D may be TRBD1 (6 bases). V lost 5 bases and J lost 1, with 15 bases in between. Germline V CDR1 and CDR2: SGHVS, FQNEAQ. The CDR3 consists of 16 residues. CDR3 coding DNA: TGTGCCAGCAGCACGTACGGGACAACAAGCAATCAGCCCCAGCATTTT. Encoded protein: CASSTYGTTSNQPQHF.

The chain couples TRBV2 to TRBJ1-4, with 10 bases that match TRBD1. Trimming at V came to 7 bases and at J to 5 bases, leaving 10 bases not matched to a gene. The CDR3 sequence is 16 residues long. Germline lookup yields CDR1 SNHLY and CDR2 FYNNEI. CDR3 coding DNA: TGTGCCAGCACCCGACAGGGGGCGGAATTGAATGAAAAACTGTTTTTT. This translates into CASTRQGAELNEKLFF.

The CDR3 nucleotides are TGTGCCAGCAGCGTAGAGGCAGGGGATAAAAAACTGTTTTTT. Amino acid sequence: CASSVEAGDKKLFF. The V gene is TRBV9, the J gene TRBJ1-4, with a tentative D call TRBD1 (6 bases). Per the germline V gene, CDR1 is SGDLS and CDR2 is YYNGEE. The ends were cut back, 0 bases at V and 9 bases at J, with 12 bases in the middle. The CDR3 sequence is 14 residues long.

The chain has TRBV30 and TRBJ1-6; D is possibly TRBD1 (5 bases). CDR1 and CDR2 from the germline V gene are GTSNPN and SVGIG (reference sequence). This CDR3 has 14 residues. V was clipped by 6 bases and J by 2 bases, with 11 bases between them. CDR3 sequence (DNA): TGTGCCTGCCAGGGAGGGACCTATAATTCACCCCTCCACTTT. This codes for CACQGGTYNSPLHF.

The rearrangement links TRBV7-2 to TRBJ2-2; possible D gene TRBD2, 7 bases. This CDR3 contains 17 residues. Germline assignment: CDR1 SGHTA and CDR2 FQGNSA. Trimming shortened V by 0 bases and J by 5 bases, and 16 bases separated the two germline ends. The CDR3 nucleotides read TGTGCCAGCAGCTTAGCGGTGGGGGGGACAAGGACCGGGGAGCTGTTTTTT. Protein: CASSLAVGGTRTGELFF.

CDR3 in DNA: TGTGCCAGCAACGGGGGGAAAGGGGGAAATCAGCCCCAGCATTTT. Its protein product is CASNGGKGGNQPQHF. The V gene is TRBV28, the J gene TRBJ1-5, with D tentatively TRBD1 (6 bases). V lost 7 bases and J lost 4, with 17 bases in between. The CDR3 spans 15 residues. The germline gives CDR1 MDHEN, CDR2 SYDVKM.

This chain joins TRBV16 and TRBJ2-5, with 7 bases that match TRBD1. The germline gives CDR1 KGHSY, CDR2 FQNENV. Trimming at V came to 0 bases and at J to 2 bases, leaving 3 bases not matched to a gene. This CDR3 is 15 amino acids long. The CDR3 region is CASSQSGTAQETQYF. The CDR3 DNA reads TGTGCCAGCAGCCAATCGGGGACAGCACAAGAGACCCAGTACTTC.

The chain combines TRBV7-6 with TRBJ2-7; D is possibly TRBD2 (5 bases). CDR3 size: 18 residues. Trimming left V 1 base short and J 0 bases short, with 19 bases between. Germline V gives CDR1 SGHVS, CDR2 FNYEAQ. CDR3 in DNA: TGTGCCAGCAGCTTAGTACCTCCCAAGGGAGATAACTCCTACGAGCAGTACTTC. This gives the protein CASSLVPPKGDNSYEQYF.

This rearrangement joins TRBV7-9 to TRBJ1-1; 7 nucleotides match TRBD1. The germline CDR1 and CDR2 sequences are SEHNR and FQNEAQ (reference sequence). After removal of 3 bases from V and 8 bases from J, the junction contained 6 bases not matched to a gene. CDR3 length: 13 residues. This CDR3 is CASSFEQGREAFF. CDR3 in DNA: TGTGCCAGCAGCTTCGAACAGGGGAGAGAAGCTTTCTTT.

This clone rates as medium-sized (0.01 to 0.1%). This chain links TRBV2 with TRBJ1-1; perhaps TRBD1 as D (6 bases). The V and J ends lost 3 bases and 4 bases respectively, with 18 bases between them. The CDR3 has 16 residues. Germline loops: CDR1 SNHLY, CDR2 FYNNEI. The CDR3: CASSDSRWQGITEAFF. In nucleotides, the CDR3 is TGTGCCAGCAGTGATTCACGTTGGCAGGGGATCACTGAAGCTTTCTTT.

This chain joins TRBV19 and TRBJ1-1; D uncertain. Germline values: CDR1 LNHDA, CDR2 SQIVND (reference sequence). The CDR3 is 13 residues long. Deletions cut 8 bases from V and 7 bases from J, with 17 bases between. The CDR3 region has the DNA TGTGCCAGTTCCACCTCACCCATCAGTGAAGCTTTCTTT. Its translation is CASSTSPISEAFF.

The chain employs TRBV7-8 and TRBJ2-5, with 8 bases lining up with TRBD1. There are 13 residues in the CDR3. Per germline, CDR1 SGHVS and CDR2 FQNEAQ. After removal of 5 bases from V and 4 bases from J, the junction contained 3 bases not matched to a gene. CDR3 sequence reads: CASSPTGVETQYF. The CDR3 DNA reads TGTGCCAGCAGCCCGACAGGGGTAGAGACCCAGTACTTC.

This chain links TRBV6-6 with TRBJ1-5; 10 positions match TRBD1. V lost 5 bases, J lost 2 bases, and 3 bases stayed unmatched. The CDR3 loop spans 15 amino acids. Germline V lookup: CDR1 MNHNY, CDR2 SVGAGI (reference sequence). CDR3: CASSRTGGGNQPQHF. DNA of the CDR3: TGTGCCAGCAGTCGGACAGGGGGTGGCAATCAGCCCCAGCATTTT.

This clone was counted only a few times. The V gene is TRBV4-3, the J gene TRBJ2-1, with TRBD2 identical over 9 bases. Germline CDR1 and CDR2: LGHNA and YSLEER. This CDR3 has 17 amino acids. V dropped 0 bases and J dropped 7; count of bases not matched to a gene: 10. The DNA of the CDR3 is TGCGCCAGCAGCCAAGATCGGCTAGCGGGGTTGGGGAATGAGCAGTTCTTC. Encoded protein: CASSQDRLAGLGNEQFF.